These T cell receptor beta chains were read from a single sample in a study of human T cells and chemical hapten exposure. TCRdb analysed the RACE reads with MiXCR anew, one entry per CDR3 protein. The sample includes about 120,000 distinct CDR3 sequences, roughly 12% of them seen just once. Here the sequenced sample was whole blood, taken in connection with sensitization to the hapten diphenylcyclopropenone (DPC). The receptors derive from a woman between 45 and 60 years old with alopecia areata. Some clones in this sample may be carry-over from other donors' samples. Both conserved end residues are part of each CDR3. The D gene is left open where the match is weak. Only part of the rows carry a size: once, few, many, or a class if the clone is expanded.

V	J	D	size	length	CDR3	DNA
TRBV5-6	TRBJ2-1	TRBD2	many	15	CASSLPSGVYNEQFF	TGTGCCAGCAGCTTGCCTAGCGGGGTCTACAATGAGCAGTTCTTC
TRBV2	TRBJ1-3	-	few	13	CASLQARGNTIYF	TGTGCCAGCCTACAGGCTCGGGGAAACACCATATATTTT
TRBV6-2/TRBV6-3	TRBJ1-1	-	few	14	CASSYAGDNTEAFF	TGTGCCAGCAGTTACGCGGGAGATAACACTGAAGCTTTCTTT
TRBV4-3	TRBJ2-3	-	many	14	CASSQDTSTDTQYF	TGCGCCAGCAGCCAAGACACTAGCACAGATACGCAGTATTTT
TRBV6-2/TRBV6-3	TRBJ1-1	TRBD1	many	15	CASGDTGVRNTEAFF	TGTGCCAGCGGAGACACAGGGGTCAGGAACACTGAAGCTTTCTTT
TRBV6-2/TRBV6-3	TRBJ2-3	-	-	12	CASGLIADTQYF	TGTGCCAGTGGACTCATCGCAGATACGCAGTATTTT
TRBV6-6	TRBJ2-7	-	few	12	CASSYRAHEQYF	TGTGCCAGCAGTTACAGGGCCCACGAGCAGTACTTC
TRBV7-2	TRBJ2-7	TRBD2	-	15	CASSLVSGRRGEQYF	TGTGCCAGCAGCTTAGTGAGCGGGAGACGGGGCGAGCAGTACTTC
TRBV4-2	TRBJ1-2	-	few	11	CASSQERAHTF	TGTGCCAGCAGCCAAGAACGGGCCCACACCTTC
TRBV20-1	TRBJ2-5	TRBD1	many	15	CSATLNRGLGETQYF	TGCAGTGCCACGTTAAACAGGGGGCTGGGGGAGACCCAGTACTTC
TRBV29-1	TRBJ2-5	-	many	14	CSVGVDKGQETQYF	TGCAGCGTTGGTGTGGACAAGGGGCAAGAGACCCAGTACTTC
TRBV29-1	TRBJ1-2	TRBD1	few	15	CSVKRQGAKSGGYTF	TGCAGCGTTAAGCGACAGGGGGCGAAGAGTGGTGGCTACACCTTC
TRBV30	TRBJ2-3	TRBD2	few	14	CAWSASGAGDTQYF	TGTGCCTGGAGTGCTAGCGGAGCGGGAGATACGCAGTATTTT
TRBV7-2	TRBJ2-3	-	-	14	CASSHGTSADTQYF	TGTGCCAGCAGCCATGGGACATCAGCAGATACGCAGTATTTT
TRBV5-1	TRBJ2-5	TRBD1	few	16	CASSWGTDRGRETQYF	TGCGCCAGCAGCTGGGGGACGGACAGGGGGCGAGAGACCCAGTACTTC
TRBV7-2	TRBJ1-1	-	few	11	CASSLAPEAFF	TGTGCCAGCAGCCTTGCCCCTGAAGCTTTCTTT
TRBV12-3/TRBV12-4	TRBJ2-1	TRBD2	few	15	CASSLAGGSGNEQFF	TGTGCCAGCAGTTTAGCTGGCGGGAGTGGGAATGAGCAGTTCTTC
TRBV28	TRBJ1-2	-	few	17	CASSLSSSFRGSNGYTF	TGTGCCAGCAGTTTATCGAGTTCGTTTCGGGGATCTAACGGCTACACCTTC
TRBV3-1	TRBJ1-2	TRBD1	few	17	CASSQDKFGTGTYGYTF	TGTGCCAGCAGCCAAGATAAGTTTGGGACAGGAACCTATGGCTACACCTTC
TRBV6-2/TRBV6-3	TRBJ2-5	TRBD1	many	14	CASSTRTGGETQYF	TGTGCCAGCAGTACCCGGACAGGGGGGGAGACCCAGTACTTC
TRBV7-2	TRBJ2-3	-	few	16	CASKAVGVGATDTQYF	TGTGCCAGCAAGGCAGTGGGGGTCGGGGCCACAGATACGCAGTATTTT
TRBV6-4	TRBJ1-6	-	few	10	CAGDGSPLNF	TGTGCCGGGGATGGTTCACCCCTCAACTTT
TRBV29-1	TRBJ2-5	-	-	12	CSVVLGLETQYF	TGCAGCGTTGTTCTAGGGCTTGAGACCCAGTACTTC
TRBV5-1	TRBJ1-6	-	-	16	CASSQTPTEGHSPLHF	TGCGCCAGCAGCCAAACCCCGACAGAAGGCCATTCACCCCTCCACTTT
TRBV3-1	TRBJ2-1	-	few	14	CASSQVGGQNEQFF	TGTGCCAGCAGCCAAGTCGGGGGCCAGAATGAGCAGTTCTTC
TRBV11-1	TRBJ2-5	-	-	14	CASSQGNRGETQYF	TGTGCCAGCAGCCAGGGCAACAGAGGGGAGACCCAGTACTTC
TRBV24-1	TRBJ2-5	TRBD1	many	14	CATSEPGGAETQYF	TGTGCCACCAGTGAACCAGGGGGCGCCGAGACCCAGTACTTC
TRBV4-1	TRBJ2-7	-	few	17	CASSQDSQAATSYEQYF	TGCGCCAGCAGCCAGGACTCTCAGGCGGCGACTTCCTACGAGCAGTACTTC
TRBV13	TRBJ2-3	-	many	15	CASSLAGTLTDTQYF	TGTGCCAGCAGCTTAGCCGGGACTCTCACAGATACGCAGTATTTT
TRBV7-9	TRBJ2-3	-	few	16	CASSLEGSLVTDTQYF	TGTGCCAGCAGCTTAGAAGGAAGCCTGGTCACAGATACGCAGTATTTT
TRBV3-1	TRBJ1-5	-	-	15	CASSQSGDIGQPQHF	TGTGCCAGCAGCCAATCAGGTGACATCGGACAGCCCCAGCATTTT
TRBV3-1	TRBJ2-7	-	few	12	CASSQGPREQYF	TGTGCCAGCAGCCAAGGGCCCAGGGAGCAGTACTTC
TRBV3-1	TRBJ2-7	-	few	15	CASSQTRLGPPEQYF	TGTGCCAGCAGCCAGACACGCCTAGGTCCTCCCGAGCAGTACTTC
TRBV28	TRBJ2-5	TRBD1	few	15	CASSPRTGGMETQYF	TGTGCCAGCAGTCCCCGGACAGGGGGCATGGAGACCCAGTACTTC
TRBV19	TRBJ1-1	-	-	14	CASSQQGLVTEAFF	TGTGCCAGTAGCCAACAGGGACTGGTCACTGAAGCTTTCTTT
TRBV29-1	TRBJ2-1	TRBD1	few	18	CSAMNIGGTGSRHNEQFF	TGCAGCGCCATGAATATAGGTGGGACAGGGAGTAGGCACAATGAGCAGTTCTTC